This T cell receptor beta chain was found in a study of cytomegalovirus exposure and HLA in healthy donors. The V gene end was trimmed by 4 bases and the J gene end by 1 base; junction bases not matched to a gene: 6. The CDR3 length is 15 residues. Germline V gene sequence: CDR1 MDHEN, CDR2 SYDVKM. Study results and caveats: Most CMV-associated TCR beta chains were later found to appear HLA-restricted. The availability of immune exposure information extended only to CMV serostatus.

It was with 60 Vbeta and 13 Jbeta primers that the PCR ran. The table came from immunoSEQ multiplex PCR; TCRdb's copy has only in-frame clones and leaves some out. The sample shows about 150,000 clones, roughly 77% of them seen only once. On this clone: Its antigen is still unknown.

J is TRBJ1-1 and V is TRBV28; 7 bases are a match to TRBD1. The TCR originated in a man aged 25-40 years in good health and CMV-seropositive. Sequences were obtained from PBMCs. The CDR3 DNA follows: TGTGCCAGCAGTTCCGGAGGGGGCTCGAACACTGAAGCTTTCTTT. It specifies CASSSGGGSNTEAFF.